Listed here are 17 T cell receptor beta chains from one sample, sequenced in a study of blood T cell repertoires in COVID-19. The protocol was immunoSEQ multiplex PCR, while the TCRdb copy is restricted to in-frame clones and leaves out a portion. Of around 120,000 clones in the sample, 70% to 80% were seen once. Sequenced: peripheral blood. The receptor set was obtained from a man aged 65-85 years with active or convalescent COVID-19.

V gene TRBV2 combines with J gene TRBJ2-1; TRBD2 aligns across 10 bases. The CDR3 consists of 14 residues. V lost 7 bases to trimming and J lost 6 bases; unmatched junction nucleotides: 6. Germline V gives CDR1 SNHLY, CDR2 FYNNEI. CDR3 bases: TGTGCCAGCACCCTCCAGCGGGAGGGCAATGAGCAGTTCTTC. Its protein product is CASTLQREGNEQFF.

This clone was seen a handful of times. The gene calls are TRBV3-1 (or the pseudogene TRBV3-2) and TRBJ2-7, with 10 bases lining up with TRBD2. Germline trimming cut 4 bases from V and 6 bases from J; bases unmatched to any gene: 6. Per germline, CDR1 LGHDT and CDR2 YNNKEL (reference sequence). The length of the CDR3 is 14 residues. Written as DNA, the CDR3 is TGTGCCAGCAGCCTTTCAGCGGGAGGGCGCGAGCAGTACTTC. It is translated as CASSLSAGGREQYF.

The J gene is TRBJ2-7, the V gene TRBV25-1; D ambiguous. Per germline, CDR1 MGHDK and CDR2 SYGVNS. V gave up 5 bases and J gave up 1 base, with 9 bases separating them. The CDR3 loop spans 13 amino acids. This CDR3 reads CASSLFRSYEQYF. CDR3 bases: TGTGCCAGCAGTCTATTTCGTTCCTACGAGCAGTACTTC.

The rearrangement uses TRBV20-1 and TRBJ1-1, with D perhaps TRBD1 (6 bases). CDR3 size: 11 residues. The germline V gene encodes CDR1 DFQATT and CDR2 SNEGSKA (reference sequence). V shed 7 bases and J shed 4 bases, with 10 bases lying between them. The CDR3 DNA reads TGCAGTGTTCAGGGGATCACTGAAGCTTTCTTT. Its protein product is CSVQGITEAFF.

The chain links TRBV18 to TRBJ2-3; 10 positions match TRBD2. CDR1 KGHSH and CDR2 LQKENI come from the germline V gene. V lost 6 bases, J lost 3 bases, and 12 bases stayed unmatched. The CDR3 is 17 residues long. For the CDR3, the DNA is TGTGCCAGCTCCCCCGCTATATCTAGCGGGAGTACAGATACGCAGTATTTT. Its protein product is CASSPAISSGSTDTQYF. The full variable domain, with the rest looked up from reference TRBV18 and TRBJ2-3, is NAGVMQNPRHLVRRRGQEARLRCSPMKGHSHVYWYRQLPEEGLKFMVYLQKENIIDESGMPKERFSAEFPKEGPSILRIQQVVRGDSAAYFCASSPAISSGSTDTQYFGPGTRLTVL.

This clone was found many times. The J gene is TRBJ2-7, the V gene TRBV20-1; TRBD1 agrees at 10 bases. The ends lost 5 bases at V and 1 base at J; junction bases unmatched: 8. This CDR3 region has 15 residues. Germline CDR1 and CDR2: DFQATT and SNEGSKA (reference sequence). CDR3 bases: TGCAGTGCTGGTGATCGGACAGGGGGATCCTACGAGCAGTACTTC. This gives the protein CSAGDRTGGSYEQYF.

The genes are TRBV7-9 and TRBJ2-5; the match to TRBD1 covers 8 bases. Germline V lookup: CDR1 SEHNR, CDR2 FQNEAQ (reference sequence). This CDR3 spans 14 amino acids. Trimming removed 2 bases from V and 5 bases from J; junction bases left unmatched: 4. CDR3 nucleotides: TGTGCCAGCAGCTTACAGGGGGCGCGGGAGACCCAGTACTTC. This encodes CASSLQGARETQYF.

This clone was found a few times. CDR3 sequence reads: CASSLITEGTNEKLFF. The CDR3 region has the DNA TGTGCCAGCAGCCTCATCACGGAGGGAACTAATGAAAAACTGTTTTTT. This rearrangement joins TRBV3-1 (or the pseudogene TRBV3-2) to TRBJ1-4; D is uncertain. V lost 4 bases, J lost 1 base, and 13 bases lay in between. There are 16 residues in the CDR3. Germline values: CDR1 LGHDT, CDR2 YNNKEL (reference sequence).

This chain connects TRBV9 to TRBJ2-5; 11 bases line up with TRBD2. The CDR3 extends over 15 amino acids. CDR1 is SGDLS, CDR2 YYNGEE, per germline. V lost 3 bases and J lost 13; bases outside the gene matches: 14. The CDR3: CASSAGLAGPRGRYF. In DNA form, the CDR3 reads TGTGCCAGCAGCGCCGGACTAGCGGGCCCCCGCGGGAGGTACTTC.

The rearrangement links TRBV10-2 to TRBJ1-6, with D unclear. The CDR3 spans 16 residues. Germline V gives CDR1 WSHSY, CDR2 SAAADI. V lost 2 bases, J lost 0 bases, and 8 bases lay in between. The DNA for the CDR3 is TGCGCCAGCAGTGAGAACAGCTTCTCCTATAATTCACCCCTCCACTTT. Protein product: CASSENSFSYNSPLHF.

J is TRBJ2-1 and V is TRBV5-1, with TRBD1 identical over 8 bases. The V segment lost 0 bases and the J segment 5 bases; nucleotides outside the gene matches: 4. Germline-derived CDR1 and CDR2 are SGHRS and YFSETQ. This CDR3 region has 15 residues. The CDR3 region is CASSLAGQVNNEQFF. CDR3 bases: TGCGCCAGCAGCTTGGCGGGACAGGTCAACAATGAGCAGTTCTTC.

This rearrangement joins TRBV7-9 to TRBJ2-6, with D possibly matching TRBD1 (5 bases). With 2 bases removed from V and 0 bases from J, the gap between germline ends came to 14 bases. Germline V gene data show CDR1 as SEHNR and CDR2 as FQNEAQ (reference sequence). The CDR3 sequence is 18 residues long. In nucleotides, the CDR3 is TGTGCCAGCAGCTTAACAGGTGCAGCCACCTCTGGGGCCAACGTCCTGACTTTC. The encoded protein is CASSLTGAATSGANVLTF. Complete variable domain (other parts from reference TRBV7-9 and TRBJ2-6): DTGVSQNPRHKITKRGQNVTFRCDPISEHNRLYWYRQTLGQGPEFLTYFQNEAQLEKSRLLSDRFSAERPKGSFSTLEIQRTEQGDSAMYLCASSLTGAATSGANVLTFGAGSRLTVL.

This clone was counted a few times. The chain has TRBV14 and TRBJ1-6; 9 bases fit TRBD1. The J segment lost 7 bases and the V segment lost 2 bases, leaving 12 bases of the junction unmatched. Germline CDR1 is SGHDN and CDR2 is FVKESK. The CDR3 has 18 amino acids. The CDR3 region is CASSQKGTGQYMNSPLHF. The DNA for the CDR3 is TGTGCCAGCAGCCAAAAAGGGACAGGGCAATATATGAATTCACCCCTCCACTTT.

This chain connects TRBV7-2 to TRBJ2-7, with 10 nucleotides matching TRBD2. J lost 5 bases, V lost 1 base, and 5 bases had no gene match. Germline V gene data show CDR1 as SGHTA and CDR2 as FQGNSA. This CDR3 region has 15 residues. CDR3 DNA sequence: TGTGCCAGCAGCTTAGTGGGGACTAGCGTCAACGAGCAGTACTTC. Its translation: CASSLVGTSVNEQYF. Based on the CDR3 plus reference TRBV7-2 and TRBJ2-7, the full variable domain is GAGVSQSPSNKVTEKGKDVELRCDPISGHTALYWYRQSLGQGLEFLIYFQGNSAPDKSGLPSDRFSAERTGGSVSTLTIQRTQQEDSAVYLCASSLVGTSVNEQYFGPGTRLTVT.

This clone showed up just a few times. The chain has TRBV29-1 and TRBJ1-5; TRBD1 matches at 8 bases. Germline loops: CDR1 SQVTM, CDR2 ANQGSEA. The CDR3 is 15 amino acids. J lost 6 bases, V lost 6 bases, and 13 bases had no gene match. The CDR3, as DNA: TGCAGCGTGGGAACCGGGACAGGTAACGGTCAGCCCCAGCATTTT. Its protein product is CSVGTGTGNGQPQHF.

V and J are TRBV6-6 and TRBJ2-1, with 10 bases matching TRBD1. Germline CDR1 and CDR2: MNHNY and SVGAGI (reference sequence). This CDR3 is 14 amino acids long. Germline trimming cut 8 bases from V and 9 bases from J; bases unmatched to any gene: 10. The CDR3 here is CASLGTGDGGEQFF. The CDR3, as DNA: TGTGCCAGCCTTGGGACAGGGGATGGTGGTGAGCAGTTCTTC.

This clone was seen a handful of times. This chain joins TRBV18 and TRBJ2-7; D possibly corresponds to TRBD2 (7 bases). Germline V CDR1 and CDR2: KGHSH, LQKENI. V was cut by 3 bases and J by 1 base, with 13 bases left in between. The CDR3 loop spans 15 amino acids. The CDR3 nucleotides are TGTGCCAGCTCACCGGGGGGGGGCCTTTCCTACGAGCAGTACTTC. Residues: CASSPGGGLSYEQYF.